These T cell receptor beta chains were read from a single sample in a study of blood T cell repertoires in COVID-19. The assay was immunoSEQ multiplex PCR, and TCRdb's table has in-frame clones only and misses some. Counted here are 110,000 to 150,000 clones, 80% to 90% occurring once; the ten biggest clones make up 3%. Sequencing was carried out using peripheral blood. Every receptor here comes from a woman aged 60 to 75 with active COVID-19. CDR3s include the opening cysteine and the closing phenylalanine or tryptophan. A D gene is named only where the DNA matches it firmly. Clone size is given for some rows only: seen once, a few or many times, or a class if the clone is expanded.

d_call: NA; clone_size: NA; v_call: TRBV5-4; j_call: TRBJ2-1; cdr3_nt: TGTGCCAGCAGCTCCGCCGGAGCGTACAATGAGCAGTTCTTC; cdr3_aa: CASSSAGAYNEQFF
d_call: NA; clone_size: NA; v_call: TRBV5-1; j_call: TRBJ2-3; cdr3_nt: TGCGCCAGCAGCCTCGCACTAGGTGGGGGCACAGATACGCAGTATTTT; cdr3_aa: CASSLALGGGTDTQYF
d_call: NA; clone_size: NA; v_call: TRBV5-1; j_call: TRBJ2-7; cdr3_nt: TGCGCCAGCAGCTCACCCGCGGGGAACGCCCTCTCCTACGAGCAGTACTTC; cdr3_aa: CASSSPAGNALSYEQYF
d_call: NA; clone_size: NA; v_call: TRBV27; j_call: TRBJ2-7; cdr3_nt: TGTGCCAGCAGTTTCCGACTACCCCCCTACGAGCAGTACTTC; cdr3_aa: CASSFRLPPYEQYF
d_call: TRBD2; clone_size: NA; v_call: TRBV2; j_call: TRBJ2-7; cdr3_nt: TGTGCCAGCAACCTACCACCCGGGACTAAGACCTACGAGCAGTACTTC; cdr3_aa: CASNLPPGTKTYEQYF
d_call: NA; clone_size: NA; v_call: TRBV27; j_call: TRBJ1-5; cdr3_nt: TGTGCCAGCAGTTTCCTAGGGGAGCCCCAGCATTTT; cdr3_aa: CASSFLGEPQHF
d_call: TRBD1; clone_size: NA; v_call: TRBV10-2; j_call: TRBJ2-1; cdr3_nt: TGCGCCAGCAGTCAGGGACAGGGGGGATACAATGAGCAGTTCTTC; cdr3_aa: CASSQGQGGYNEQFF
d_call: NA; clone_size: once; v_call: TRBV11-3; j_call: TRBJ2-3; cdr3_nt: TGTGCCAGCAGCTCGGGTTCTCTGAGCACAGATACGCAGTATTTT; cdr3_aa: CASSSGSLSTDTQYF
d_call: TRBD1; clone_size: NA; v_call: TRBV27; j_call: TRBJ2-3; cdr3_nt: TGTGCCAGCACCCGACAGCCCAGGGGGCGCTGGTATTTT; cdr3_aa: CASTRQPRGRWYF
d_call: TRBD2; clone_size: few; v_call: TRBV5-1; j_call: TRBJ2-5; cdr3_nt: TGCGCCAGCAGCCCATATCTAGCGGTCCTCCAAGAGACCCAGTACTTC; cdr3_aa: CASSPYLAVLQETQYF
d_call: TRBD2; clone_size: NA; v_call: TRBV5-1; j_call: TRBJ2-5; cdr3_nt: TGCGCCAGCAGCCCCGGGACTAGCGGGAAGGGGGAGACCCAGTACTTC; cdr3_aa: CASSPGTSGKGETQYF
d_call: NA; clone_size: once; v_call: TRBV5-3; j_call: TRBJ2-7; cdr3_nt: TGTGCCGCAGCTCCGGAGTGGGCAGGGGACGAGCAGTACTTC; cdr3_aa: CAAAPEWAGDEQYF
d_call: NA; clone_size: once; v_call: TRBV28; j_call: TRBJ1-5; cdr3_nt: TGTGCCAGCAGAAAGGGGGGGAATAGCAATCAGCCCCAGCATTTT; cdr3_aa: CASRKGGNSNQPQHF
d_call: TRBD1; clone_size: NA; v_call: TRBV7-8; j_call: TRBJ2-7; cdr3_nt: TGTGCCAGCAGCCAGGACAGGGGGCTACCCTACGAGCAGTACTTC; cdr3_aa: CASSQDRGLPYEQYF
d_call: TRBD2; clone_size: NA; v_call: TRBV6-5; j_call: TRBJ2-2; cdr3_nt: TGTGCCAGCAGGCGGACTAGCGGAAACACCGGGGAGCTGTTTTTT; cdr3_aa: CASRRTSGNTGELFF
d_call: TRBD1; clone_size: NA; v_call: TRBV6-1; j_call: TRBJ2-7; cdr3_nt: TGTGCCAGCAGTGAATTCGCCAGGACAGGAACCTACGAGCAGTACTTC; cdr3_aa: CASSEFARTGTYEQYF
d_call: TRBD1; clone_size: NA; v_call: TRBV19; j_call: TRBJ1-2; cdr3_nt: TGTGCCAGCTTACTCCCCGGGACAGAGTATGGCTACACCTTC; cdr3_aa: CASLLPGTEYGYTF
d_call: TRBD1; clone_size: NA; v_call: TRBV5-4; j_call: TRBJ2-7; cdr3_nt: TGTGCCAGCAGCCAGAGGACCGGGACAGGTAACGAGCAGTACTTC; cdr3_aa: CASSQRTGTGNEQYF
d_call: NA; clone_size: NA; v_call: TRBV10-1; j_call: TRBJ2-1; cdr3_nt: TGCGCCAGCCAATTGGGGTGGGGGCCTTACAATGAGCAGTTCTTC; cdr3_aa: CASQLGWGPYNEQFF
d_call: NA; clone_size: NA; v_call: TRBV6-2/TRBV6-3; j_call: TRBJ1-2; cdr3_nt: TGTGCCAGCAGTTCGGCGAATCACAGGGACTATGGCTACACCTTC; cdr3_aa: CASSSANHRDYGYTF
d_call: NA; clone_size: NA; v_call: TRBV9; j_call: TRBJ1-6; cdr3_nt: TGTGCCAGCAGCCCGGGGTTGAATAATTCACCCCTCCACTTT; cdr3_aa: CASSPGLNNSPLHF
d_call: TRBD2; clone_size: NA; v_call: TRBV3-1/TRBV3-2; j_call: TRBJ2-5; cdr3_nt: TGTGCCAGCAGCCTAGCGGGAGTTGAGACCCAGTACTTC; cdr3_aa: CASSLAGVETQYF
d_call: NA; clone_size: NA; v_call: TRBV7-8; j_call: TRBJ2-4; cdr3_nt: TGTGCCAGCAGCTATAGAACGGGTGGGGAGCACATTCAGTACTTC; cdr3_aa: CASSYRTGGEHIQYF
d_call: NA; clone_size: NA; v_call: TRBV5-1; j_call: TRBJ2-1; cdr3_nt: TGCGCCAGCAGCTTGGGTTGGGAGAATGAGCAGTTCTTC; cdr3_aa: CASSLGWENEQFF
d_call: TRBD1; clone_size: NA; v_call: TRBV2; j_call: TRBJ2-1; cdr3_nt: TGTGCCAGCCAGCCAGTCACAACCGGGACAGGGGGCCTCTTC; cdr3_aa: CASQPVTTGTGGLF
d_call: TRBD1; clone_size: NA; v_call: TRBV28; j_call: TRBJ2-7; cdr3_nt: TGTGCCATTGCGTCAGGACAGGGCTACGAGCAGTACTTC; cdr3_aa: CAIASGQGYEQYF
d_call: TRBD1; clone_size: once; v_call: TRBV9; j_call: TRBJ2-2; cdr3_nt: TGTGCCAGCAGCGTTTCGAGAAGGGGGCCCGGGGAGCTGTTTTTT; cdr3_aa: CASSVSRRGPGELFF
d_call: TRBD2; clone_size: NA; v_call: TRBV2; j_call: TRBJ2-7; cdr3_nt: TGTGCCAGCAGGCATCCTAGCGGGGTTTCCTACGAGCAGTACTTC; cdr3_aa: CASRHPSGVSYEQYF
d_call: NA; clone_size: NA; v_call: TRBV7-9; j_call: TRBJ1-1; cdr3_nt: TGTGCCACTGTGAAGAGCACTGAAGCTTTCTTT; cdr3_aa: CATVKSTEAFF
d_call: NA; clone_size: NA; v_call: TRBV3-1/TRBV3-2; j_call: TRBJ2-2; cdr3_nt: TGTGCCAGCAGCCAAGCAGTGGTTTATCCCGGGGAGCTGTTTTTT; cdr3_aa: CASSQAVVYPGELFF
d_call: NA; clone_size: NA; v_call: TRBV28; j_call: TRBJ1-2; cdr3_nt: TGTGCCAGCCTAGAGGGCAACTATGGCTACACCTTC; cdr3_aa: CASLEGNYGYTF
d_call: TRBD2; clone_size: NA; v_call: TRBV5-1; j_call: TRBJ2-7; cdr3_nt: TGCGCCAGCAGCCCCGGCGCTAGCGGGAGATCTAACGAGCAGTACTTC; cdr3_aa: CASSPGASGRSNEQYF
d_call: TRBD1; clone_size: NA; v_call: TRBV6-6; j_call: TRBJ2-4; cdr3_nt: TGTGCCAGCAGACTCAGGGGGCAACCAGGAAACATTCAGTACTTC; cdr3_aa: CASRLRGQPGNIQYF
d_call: TRBD1; clone_size: NA; v_call: TRBV19; j_call: TRBJ2-5; cdr3_nt: TGTGCCAGTAGTCGGACAGGGGGCCTGGAGACCCAGTACTTC; cdr3_aa: CASSRTGGLETQYF
d_call: TRBD1; clone_size: once; v_call: TRBV10-3; j_call: TRBJ2-1; cdr3_nt: TGTGCCATCACCCGGGACAGGGGGCTCCATGAGCAGTTCTTC; cdr3_aa: CAITRDRGLHEQFF
d_call: TRBD1; clone_size: NA; v_call: TRBV7-2; j_call: TRBJ1-2; cdr3_nt: TGTGCCAGCAGCTCCTGGGACAGGGTTGGCTATGGCTACACCTTC; cdr3_aa: CASSSWDRVGYGYTF
d_call: TRBD2; clone_size: NA; v_call: TRBV27; j_call: TRBJ2-7; cdr3_nt: TGTGCCAGCAGTTTACATTTAACTAGCGGCTACTACGAGCAGTACTTC; cdr3_aa: CASSLHLTSGYYEQYF
d_call: TRBD2; clone_size: NA; v_call: TRBV6-2/TRBV6-3; j_call: TRBJ2-4; cdr3_nt: TGTGCCAGCACCCCGGGACTAAGCATTCAGTACTTC; cdr3_aa: CASTPGLSIQYF
d_call: TRBD1; clone_size: NA; v_call: TRBV7-9; j_call: TRBJ2-5; cdr3_nt: TGTGCCAGCAGCCGATCCCACCGGGACAGGGTTCAAGAGACCCAGTACTTC; cdr3_aa: CASSRSHRDRVQETQYF
d_call: NA; clone_size: NA; v_call: TRBV12-3/TRBV12-4; j_call: TRBJ1-3; cdr3_nt: TGTGCCAGCACCACTAATTCTGGAAACACCATATATTTT; cdr3_aa: CASTTNSGNTIYF
d_call: TRBD2; clone_size: NA; v_call: TRBV5-3; j_call: TRBJ2-7; cdr3_nt: TGTGCCAGAAGCTTGCCAGGACAAGTAGCGGGAGTAAGGTCATACGAGCAGTACTTC; cdr3_aa: CARSLPGQVAGVRSYEQYF
d_call: TRBD1; clone_size: NA; v_call: TRBV27; j_call: TRBJ2-7; cdr3_nt: TGTGCCAGCAGTTTTGTGGGACAGGCCTACGAGCAGTACTTC; cdr3_aa: CASSFVGQAYEQYF
d_call: NA; clone_size: NA; v_call: TRBV15; j_call: TRBJ2-7; cdr3_nt: TGTGCCACCAGTACCCCGAAAGGGGTCTACGAGCAGTACTTC; cdr3_aa: CATSTPKGVYEQYF
d_call: NA; clone_size: NA; v_call: TRBV5-8; j_call: TRBJ1-1; cdr3_nt: TGTGCCAGCAGCAAAACATATGGGAACACTGAAGCTTTCTTT; cdr3_aa: CASSKTYGNTEAFF
d_call: NA; clone_size: NA; v_call: TRBV6-6; j_call: TRBJ1-5; cdr3_nt: TGTGCCAGCAGCCTCCGGTCCCTAGGTAGCAATCAGCCCCAGCATTTT; cdr3_aa: CASSLRSLGSNQPQHF
d_call: TRBD2; clone_size: once; v_call: TRBV18; j_call: TRBJ2-1; cdr3_nt: TGTGCCAGCGCGCCCGGGACTAGCATTTTCTATGAGCAGTTCTTC; cdr3_aa: CASAPGTSIFYEQFF
d_call: NA; clone_size: NA; v_call: TRBV4-1; j_call: TRBJ2-6; cdr3_nt: TGCGCCAGCAGCCCTGATCGACTCCCTGGGGCCAACGTCCTGACTTTC; cdr3_aa: CASSPDRLPGANVLTF
d_call: NA; clone_size: few; v_call: TRBV20-1; j_call: TRBJ2-1; cdr3_nt: TGCAGTGCTAGTCGCGGGTCTAATGAGCAGTTCTTC; cdr3_aa: CSASRGSNEQFF
d_call: NA; clone_size: NA; v_call: TRBV2; j_call: TRBJ2-3; cdr3_nt: TGTGCCAGCAGAGGACAGTCGATTAGCACAGATACGCAGTATTTT; cdr3_aa: CASRGQSISTDTQYF
d_call: TRBD2; clone_size: once; v_call: TRBV19; j_call: TRBJ2-5; cdr3_nt: TGTGCCAGTAGTTCCGGAGGTAGCGGGAACCAAGAGACCCAGTACTTC; cdr3_aa: CASSSGGSGNQETQYF
d_call: NA; clone_size: few; v_call: TRBV6-5; j_call: TRBJ2-2; cdr3_nt: TGTGCCAGCAGCAAGGACGGGAGGAACACCGGGGAGCTGTTTTTT; cdr3_aa: CASSKDGRNTGELFF
d_call: NA; clone_size: NA; v_call: TRBV6-6; j_call: TRBJ2-6; cdr3_nt: TGTGCCAGCAGTCCCACTGACGCAGGGCGTCCTGGGGCCAACGTCCTGACTTTC; cdr3_aa: CASSPTDAGRPGANVLTF
d_call: TRBD1; clone_size: NA; v_call: TRBV28; j_call: TRBJ1-6; cdr3_nt: TGTGCCAGCAGTCCCGACAGGGGCTCCTATAATTCACCCCTCCACTTT; cdr3_aa: CASSPDRGSYNSPLHF
d_call: TRBD1; clone_size: NA; v_call: TRBV27; j_call: TRBJ1-4; cdr3_nt: TGTGCCAGCAGTTCCACCCTGACAGGGGGCGGAACTAATGAAAAACTGTTTTTT; cdr3_aa: CASSSTLTGGGTNEKLFF